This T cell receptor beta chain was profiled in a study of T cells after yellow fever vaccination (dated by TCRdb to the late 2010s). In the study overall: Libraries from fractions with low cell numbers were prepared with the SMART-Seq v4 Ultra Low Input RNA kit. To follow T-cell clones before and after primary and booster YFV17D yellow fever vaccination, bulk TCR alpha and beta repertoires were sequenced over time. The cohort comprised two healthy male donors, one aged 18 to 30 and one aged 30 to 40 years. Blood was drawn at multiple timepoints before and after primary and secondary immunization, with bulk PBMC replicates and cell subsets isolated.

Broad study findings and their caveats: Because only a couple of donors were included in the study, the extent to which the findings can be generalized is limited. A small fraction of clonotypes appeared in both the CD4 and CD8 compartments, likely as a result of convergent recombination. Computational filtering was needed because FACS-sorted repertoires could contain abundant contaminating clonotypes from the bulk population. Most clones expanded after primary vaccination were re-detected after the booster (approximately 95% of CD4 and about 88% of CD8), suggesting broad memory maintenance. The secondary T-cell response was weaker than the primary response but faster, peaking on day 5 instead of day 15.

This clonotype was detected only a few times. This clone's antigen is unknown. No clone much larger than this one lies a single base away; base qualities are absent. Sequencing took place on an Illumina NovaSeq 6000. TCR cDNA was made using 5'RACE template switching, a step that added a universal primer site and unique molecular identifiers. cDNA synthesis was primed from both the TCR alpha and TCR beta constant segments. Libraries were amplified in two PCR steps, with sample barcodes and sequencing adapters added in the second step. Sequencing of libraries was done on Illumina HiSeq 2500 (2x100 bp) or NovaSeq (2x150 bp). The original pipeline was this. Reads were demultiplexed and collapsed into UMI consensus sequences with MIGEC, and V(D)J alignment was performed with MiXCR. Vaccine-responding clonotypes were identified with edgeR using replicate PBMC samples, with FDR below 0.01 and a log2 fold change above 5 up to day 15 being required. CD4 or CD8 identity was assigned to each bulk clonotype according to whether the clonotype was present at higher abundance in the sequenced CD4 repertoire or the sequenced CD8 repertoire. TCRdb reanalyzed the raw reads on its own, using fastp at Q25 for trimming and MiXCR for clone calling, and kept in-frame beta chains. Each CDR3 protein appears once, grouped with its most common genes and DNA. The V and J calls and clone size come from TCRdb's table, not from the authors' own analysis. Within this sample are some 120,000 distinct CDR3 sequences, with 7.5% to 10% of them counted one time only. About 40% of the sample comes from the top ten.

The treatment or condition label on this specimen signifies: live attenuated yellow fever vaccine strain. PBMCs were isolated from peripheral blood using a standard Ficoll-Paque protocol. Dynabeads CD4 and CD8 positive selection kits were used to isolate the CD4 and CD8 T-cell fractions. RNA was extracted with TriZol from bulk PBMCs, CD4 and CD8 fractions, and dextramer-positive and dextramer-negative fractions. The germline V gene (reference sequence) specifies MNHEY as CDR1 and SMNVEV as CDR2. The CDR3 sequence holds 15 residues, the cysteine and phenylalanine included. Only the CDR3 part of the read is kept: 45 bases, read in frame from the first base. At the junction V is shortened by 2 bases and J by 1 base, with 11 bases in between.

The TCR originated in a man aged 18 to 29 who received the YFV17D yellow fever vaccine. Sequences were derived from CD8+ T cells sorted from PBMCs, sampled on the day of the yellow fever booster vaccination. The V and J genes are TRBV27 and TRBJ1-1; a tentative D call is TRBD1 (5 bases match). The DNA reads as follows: TGTGCCAGCAGTTTAACCCCCCAGGGGAACACTGAAGCTTTCTTT. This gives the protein CASSLTPQGNTEAFF.